The sequence of this T cell receptor beta chain was determined in a study of blood T cell repertoires in COVID-19. Study at large: Whether acute or convalescent, the COVID-19 samples came from the United States, Italy and Spain.

The CDR3 has 17 amino acids. In germline, CDR1 is MDHEN, CDR2 SYDVKM. The V and J ends lost 6 bases and 7 bases respectively, with 24 bases between them. The table came from immunoSEQ multiplex PCR; TCRdb's copy has only in-frame clones and leaves some out. The sample consists of about 210,000 clones, about 85% of them appearing once. This chain connects TRBV28 to TRBJ1-4; tentatively, D is TRBD1 (6 bases). The sequence derives from a man aged 35 to 55 who had recovered from COVID-19. Specimen: PBMCs or T cells enriched from blood (not recorded which). As DNA, the CDR3 is TGTGCCAGCAGAACCGGGACACGCAGGGGAGTGGCTGAAAAACTGTTTTTT. Its translation: CASRTGTRRGVAEKLFF.